One sample yielded the 29 T cell receptor beta chains listed below, sequenced in a study of cytomegalovirus exposure and HLA in healthy donors. PCR amplification relied on 60 Vbeta primers (plus 13 Jbeta primers). TCRdb's table, derived via immunoSEQ multiplex PCR, lists solely in-frame clones and lacks some. Counted here are 150,000 to 200,000 clones, around 79% occurring once; the ten biggest clones make up roughly 5.8%. The sample consisted of PBMCs. The source is a man in his forties or fifties in good health and CMV-seropositive.

Comment on this clone: Mismatch with germline at one junction end may stem from a read error. The chain has TRBV30 and TRBJ2-6; 8 bases align to TRBD2. The germline V gene encodes CDR1 GTSNPN and CDR2 SVGIG (reference sequence). The CDR3 consists of 17 residues. The CDR3, as DNA: TGTGCCTGGACCAACTCCGGGGGGGCTGGTGGGGCCAACGGCCTGACTTTC. Protein product: CAWTNSGGAGGANGLTF.

The chain uses TRBV27 and TRBJ2-5, with 11 bases matching TRBD2. CDR1 and CDR2 from the germline V gene are MNHEY and SMNVEV (reference sequence). Unmatched junction bases numbered 9, after V lost 8 bases and J lost 7 bases. The CDR3 runs to 14 residues. This CDR3 reads CASLELAGDGTQYF. As DNA, the CDR3 is TGTGCCAGCCTGGAACTAGCGGGAGATGGGACCCAGTACTTC.

The CDR3 loop reads CASSQSVAKGAEAFF. CDR3 in DNA: TGTGCCAGCAGCCAGTCAGTTGCCAAGGGGGCTGAAGCTTTCTTT. The chain has TRBV4-2 and TRBJ1-1; D perhaps matches TRBD1 (6 bases). The V gene's germline CDR1 is LGHNA and CDR2 YNFKEQ. The CDR3 extends over 15 amino acids. Trimming pared 3 bases from V and 6 bases from J, leaving 17 bases between.

This clone was seen only a few times. J is TRBJ1-5 and V is TRBV19, with TRBD1 as a possible D gene (6 bases). V was clipped by 3 bases and J by 7 bases, with 10 bases between them. CDR3 length: 13 residues. Germline assignment: CDR1 LNHDA and CDR2 SQIVND (reference sequence). The CDR3 region is CASSIRGGQPQHF. As DNA, the CDR3 is TGTGCCAGTAGTATCAGGGGTGGGCAGCCCCAGCATTTT. The entire variable domain, with the rest obtained from reference TRBV19 and TRBJ1-5, is as follows: DGGITQSPKYLFRKEGQNVTLSCEQNLNHDAMYWYRQDPGQGLRLIYYSQIVNDFQKGDIAEGYSVSREKKESFPLTVTSAQKNPTAFYLCASSIRGGQPQHFGDGTRLSIL.

CDR3 coding DNA: TGTGCCAGCAGCTTAGTGGTAGCGGTTAGCACAGATACGCAGTATTTT. Encoded protein: CASSLVVAVSTDTQYF. The V call is TRBV11-3, the J call TRBJ2-3; perhaps TRBD2 as D (6 bases). The germline V and J ends were trimmed by 1 base and 0 bases, with 11 bases remaining between them. Germline CDR1 reads SGHNT; CDR2 reads YENEEA. The CDR3 consists of 16 residues.

The CDR3 region has the DNA TGCGCCAGCAGCTTGGACGTGCTGTCCGGGGAGCGGACCTACAATGAGCAGTTCTTC. The encoded protein is CASSLDVLSGERTYNEQFF. V usage is TRBV5-1 and J usage is TRBJ2-1; perhaps TRBD2 as D (5 bases). The CDR3 length is 19 residues. Trimming stripped 0 bases from V and 2 bases from J, with 21 bases between. Germline CDR1 and CDR2: SGHRS and YFSETQ. Supplemented by reference TRBV5-1 and TRBJ2-1, the full variable domain reads KAGVTQTPRYLIKTRGQQVTLSCSPISGHRSVSWYQQTPGQGLQFLFEYFSETQRNKGNFPGRFSGRQFSNSRSEMNVSTLELGDSALYLCASSLDVLSGERTYNEQFFGPGTRLTVL.

The V gene is TRBV11-3, the J gene TRBJ2-1, with 13 bases fitting TRBD2. Germline V gives CDR1 SGHNT, CDR2 YENEEA. Trimming cost V 5 bases and J 8 bases; bases outside gene matches: 6. This CDR3 contains 15 residues. The CDR3 DNA follows: TGTGCCAGCAGCACCCGGACTAGCGGGAGTCATGAGCAGTTCTTC. Encoded protein: CASSTRTSGSHEQFF.

The V gene is TRBV7-2, the J gene TRBJ1-5; 8 nucleotides match TRBD1. Germline V gene sequence: CDR1 SGHTA, CDR2 FQGNSA. The CDR3 has 15 amino acids. With 5 bases clipped from V and 4 bases from J, the junction kept 7 bases outside the gene matches. The chain's CDR3 is CASSPGQEINQPQHF. The CDR3 nucleotides are TGTGCCAGCAGCCCGGGACAGGAGATAAATCAGCCCCAGCATTTT.

This chain links TRBV29-1 with TRBJ2-1, with 8 bases that match TRBD2. Germline trimming cut 3 bases from V and 3 bases from J; bases unmatched to any gene: 4. Germline V gene sequence: CDR1 SQVTM, CDR2 ANQGSEA. This CDR3 contains 14 residues. In DNA, the CDR3 is TGCAGCGTTGACCCAGCGGGGGACTACAATGAGCAGTTCTTC. Protein sequence: CSVDPAGDYNEQFF.

The chain couples TRBV30 to TRBJ2-7; no firm D call. Germline loops: CDR1 GTSNPN, CDR2 SVGIG (reference sequence). The V gene lost 1 base and the J gene lost 3 bases, with 13 bases spanning the gap. This CDR3 contains 14 residues. This chain's CDR3 is CAWSAPRIHYEQYF. The CDR3 region has the DNA TGTGCCTGGAGTGCCCCTAGGATCCACTACGAGCAGTACTTC.

The rearrangement uses TRBV29-1 and TRBJ2-3; tentatively, D is TRBD2 (6 bases). CDR1 and CDR2 from the germline V gene are SQVTM and ANQGSEA. The V gene lost 6 bases and the J gene lost 1 base, with 11 bases spanning the gap. CDR3 size: 13 residues. The CDR3 reads CSVSSVRTDTQYF. The CDR3 DNA follows: TGCAGCGTCTCTAGCGTACGCACAGATACGCAGTATTTT.

This clone has more than one count but fewer than ten. The chain joins TRBV11-2 to TRBJ2-3; tentatively, D is TRBD1 (7 bases). With 5 bases removed from V and 9 bases from J, the gap between germline ends came to 18 bases. Germline CDR1 and CDR2: SGHAT and FQNNGV. CDR3 length: 14 residues. In nucleotides, the CDR3 is TGTGCCAGCAGCGCCGAAAACAGGGGAGGCACGCAGTATTTT. This encodes CASSAENRGGTQYF.

Of note for this clone: Mismatch with germline at one junction end may stem from a read error. V usage is TRBV6-4 and J usage is TRBJ2-6; D might be TRBD1 (5 bases). CDR3 length equals 14 residues. Per the germline V gene, CDR1 is MRHNA and CDR2 is SNTAGT. The CDR3, as DNA: TGTGCCAGCAGTGACAGGGTTGGGGCCAACGGCCTGACTTTC. Its translation: CASSDRVGANGLTF.

This chain uses TRBV5-1 with TRBJ2-6; D unclear. The CDR3 spans 15 residues. Germline lookup yields CDR1 SGHRS and CDR2 YFSETQ. Trimming cost V 1 base and J 0 bases, with 5 bases left between them. CDR3 DNA sequence: TGCGCCAGCAGCTTGATCCGCTCTGGGGCCAACGTCCTGACTTTC. Translated: CASSLIRSGANVLTF.

The rearrangement links TRBV25-1 to TRBJ2-5, with 8 bases lining up with TRBD1. V gave up 1 base and J gave up 5 bases; unmatched junction bases: 6. CDR3 length equals 15 residues. CDR1 is MGHDK, CDR2 SYGVNS, per germline. The CDR3, as DNA: TGTGCCAGCAGTGAATTTACAGGGGGAGGCGAGACCCAGTACTTC. Protein: CASSEFTGGGETQYF.

This chain joins TRBV10-3 and TRBJ1-2; D is perhaps TRBD1 (5 bases). CDR1 is ENHRY and CDR2 is SYGVKD in the germline V gene. V lost 5 bases and J 1 base, leaving 14 bases between the germline ends. This CDR3 has 15 amino acids. The CDR3 is CAISPRTTDNYGYTF. CDR3 sequence (DNA): TGTGCCATCAGTCCGAGGACAACAGATAACTATGGCTACACCTTC.

The count of this clone is one. The chain joins TRBV5-4 to TRBJ2-1, with 12 bases identical to TRBD2. Trimming at V came to 4 bases and at J to 5 bases, leaving 4 bases not matched to a gene. The CDR3 runs to 15 residues. Germline lookup yields CDR1 SGHNT and CDR2 YYREEE (reference sequence). The CDR3 coding sequence is TGTGCCAGCAGCCAACTAGCGGGAGGCAACAATGAGCAGTTCTTC. Its translation is CASSQLAGGNNEQFF. Combining the CDR3 with reference TRBV5-4 and TRBJ2-1 gives the whole variable domain ETGVTQSPTHLIKTRGQQVTLRCSSQSGHNTVSWYQQALGQGPQFIFQYYREEENGRGNFPPRFSGLQFPNYSSELNVNALELDDSALYLCASSQLAGGNNEQFFGPGTRLTVL.

The V gene is TRBV29-1, the J gene TRBJ1-3, with TRBD1 as a possible D gene (6 bases). The germline V gene encodes CDR1 SQVTM and CDR2 ANQGSEA. The CDR3 has 13 residues. Trimming took 4 bases from V and 3 from J, leaving 10 bases between them. CDR3 DNA sequence: TGCAGCGTTGCCAGGGGAGTTGGAAACACCATATATTTT. Amino acid sequence: CSVARGVGNTIYF.

The chain has TRBV4-1 and TRBJ1-2; D unclear. The CDR3 runs to 14 residues. From germline, CDR1 is MGHRA and CDR2 YSYEKL. The V end lost 0 bases, the J end lost 3 bases, and 8 bases lay between the germline ends. The CDR3 protein is CASSQEGSYYGYTF. The CDR3 bases are TGCGCCAGCAGCCAAGAGGGGAGCTACTATGGCTACACCTTC.

The J gene is TRBJ2-1, the V gene TRBV5-4; 7 bases agree with TRBD2. There are 15 residues in the CDR3. J gave up 3 bases and V 2 bases, and 5 bases lay outside the gene matches. Germline values: CDR1 SGHNT, CDR2 YYREEE (reference sequence). The CDR3 bases are TGTGCCAGCAGCTTAGCCCTAGCGGACTACAATGAGCAGTTCTTC. As protein: CASSLALADYNEQFF.

The chain couples TRBV9 to TRBJ2-7, with TRBD1 matching over 7 bases. The CDR3 runs 16 residues. V gave up 4 bases and J gave up 1 base; unmatched junction bases: 11. The germline CDR1 and CDR2 sequences are SGDLS and YYNGEE. The CDR3 DNA reads as TGTGCCAGCAGCCCAAGGGACAGAACCTCTTCCTACGAGCAGTACTTC. Protein product: CASSPRDRTSSYEQYF.

The chain couples TRBV6-1 to TRBJ2-2; 7 bases fit TRBD2. Germline V gene data show CDR1 as MNHNS and CDR2 as SASEGT. J was trimmed by 0 bases and V by 2 bases; bases with no gene match: 15. CDR3 length: 20 residues. Here the CDR3 reads CASSERGSLREGPNTGELFF. In nucleotides, the CDR3 is TGTGCCAGCAGTGAACGGGGGTCTTTGAGGGAGGGCCCGAACACCGGGGAGCTGTTTTTT.

This clone has more than one count but fewer than ten. The same CDR3 is also encoded by other DNA sequences in this sample. This chain connects TRBV5-1 to TRBJ2-7; 8 bases match TRBD1. The CDR3 is 13 residues long. V was pared by 4 bases and J by 4 bases, with 4 bases of the junction left unmatched. Germline loops: CDR1 SGHRS, CDR2 YFSETQ. Here the CDR3 DNA reads TGCGCCAGCAGCAGAGGACAGGGTTACGAGCAGTACTTC. Its translation: CASSRGQGYEQYF.

The chain is built from TRBV9 and TRBJ2-1, with a weak D call TRBD1 (5 bases). This CDR3 contains 14 residues. CDR1 SGDLS and CDR2 YYNGEE come from the germline V gene. The V end lost 0 bases, the J end lost 7 bases, and 11 bases lay between the germline ends. In DNA, the CDR3 is TGTGCCAGCAGCGTAGTGGGGCTGACAAATGAGCAGTTCTTC. This translates into CASSVVGLTNEQFF.

A note on this clone: One junction end does not reproduce the germline sequence, and a read error may be involved. The gene calls are TRBV7-7 and TRBJ2-1; 13 nucleotides match TRBD2. The CDR3 is 15 amino acids. The germline CDR1 and CDR2 sequences are SSHAT and FNYEAQ (reference sequence). The CDR3 coding sequence is TGTGCTAGCAGCCCCGGGACTAGCGGGATCAGTGAGCAGTTCTTC. The encoded protein is CASSPGTSGISEQFF.

V is TRBV10-2 and J is TRBJ2-1; 9 nucleotides line up with TRBD2. Trimming took 5 bases from V and 8 from J; bases not matched to a gene: 7. The CDR3 is 14 amino acids. Germline-derived CDR1 and CDR2 are WSHSY and SAAADI. The CDR3 region is CASSPSSGTYEQFF. The CDR3 nucleotides read TGCGCCAGCAGTCCTTCTAGCGGGACGTATGAGCAGTTCTTC.

This clone was recorded once. The same CDR3 can be traced to other DNA sequences in this sample. This chain links TRBV20-1 with TRBJ2-7; D might be TRBD2 (6 bases). This CDR3 is built from 11 residues. With 3 bases removed from V and 3 bases from J, the gap between germline ends came to 6 bases. In germline, CDR1 is DFQATT, CDR2 SNEGSKA (reference sequence). CDR3 nucleotide sequence: TGCAGTGCTAGGGGACTCTACGAGCAGTACTTC. Translating it yields CSARGLYEQYF.

This chain uses TRBV18 with TRBJ1-2, with a weak D call TRBD1 (6 bases). Germline CDR1 reads KGHSH; CDR2 reads LQKENI. The germline V and J ends were trimmed by 3 bases and 3 bases, with 14 bases remaining between them. The CDR3 spans 15 residues. CDR3 protein: CASSPSGGGDYGYTF. CDR3 in DNA: TGTGCCAGCTCACCGTCGGGGGGCGGGGACTATGGCTACACCTTC.

This chain links TRBV5-1 with TRBJ2-3; 11 bases align to TRBD1. The CDR3 extends over 15 amino acids. The germline gives CDR1 SGHRS, CDR2 YFSETQ. Losses at the gene ends were 0 bases for V and 11 bases for J; bases not matched to a gene: 8. CDR3 nucleotide sequence: TGCGCCAGCAGCTTGGGGACTAGGGGACAGGGGGGGCAGTATTTT. Translation: CASSLGTRGQGGQYF. The entire variable domain, with the rest obtained from reference TRBV5-1 and TRBJ2-3, is as follows: KAGVTQTPRYLIKTRGQQVTLSCSPISGHRSVSWYQQTPGQGLQFLFEYFSETQRNKGNFPGRFSGRQFSNSRSEMNVSTLELGDSALYLCASSLGTRGQGGQYFGPGTRLTVL.